The TCR beta chain described here comes from a study of CD8 T cells in Susac syndrome. A quantity of roughly 0.5 to 1 ug RNA underwent reverse transcription using random hexamers. One entry per CDR3 protein, called by TCRdb with MiXCR from the immunoSEQ multiplex PCR reads. The data hold 110,000 or so distinct CDR3 sequences, with roughly 94% observed a single time. The CDR3 totals 15 residues. V shed 4 bases and J shed 0 bases, with 13 bases lying between them. CDR1 and CDR2 from the germline V gene are SGHTA and FQGNSA. J is TRBJ2-7 and V is TRBV7-2; D possibly corresponds to TRBD1 (5 bases). The source of this sequence is a human donor in good health. Sequenced sample: CD4+ T cells from PBMCs. This chain's CDR3 is CASSSLQASSYEQYF. CDR3 sequence (DNA): TGTGCCAGCAGCTCCTTACAGGCCAGCTCCTACGAGCAGTACTTC.